The 6 T cell receptor beta chains given below trace back to one sample, sequenced in a study of vaccination and CD4 T cells after COVID-19. An Oncomine TCR Beta short-read assay was used to sequence the DNA from cultured CD4+ T cells. TCRdb itself ran the PCR reads through MiXCR, one entry per CDR3 protein. The repertoire holds roughly 16,000 distinct CDR3 sequences, with around half as singletons. These TCRs are of unknown antigen specificity. Stated treatment: roughly ten-day PBMC culture with coronavirus spike peptide pools or control peptides (ViraFEST assay). The sample taken for sequencing was CD4+ T cells from blood, cultured in vitro. Receptors originate from a human donor who had recovered from COVID-19.

This clonotype appeared a few times. V usage is TRBV7-2 and J usage is TRBJ1-3, with 7 bases matching TRBD1. V lost 5 bases to trimming and J lost 3 bases; unmatched junction nucleotides: 7. Germline assignment: CDR1 SGHTA and CDR2 FQGNSA. The CDR3 is 15 residues long. The CDR3 loop reads CASSRTGAGGNTIYF. In DNA, the CDR3 is TGTGCCAGCAGCCGCACAGGGGCTGGTGGAAACACCATATATTTT.

The chain carries TRBV30 and TRBJ1-2; 9 bases agree with TRBD1. The length of the CDR3 is 12 residues. From germline, CDR1 is GTSNPN and CDR2 SVGIG (reference sequence). The V gene end was trimmed by 3 bases and the J gene end by 6 bases; junction bases not matched to a gene: 2. The CDR3 reads CAWSRQGDGYTF. In nucleotides, the CDR3 is TGTGCCTGGAGCCGACAGGGGGATGGCTACACCTTC.

In this sample, this clonotype turned up a few times. The chain recombines TRBV30 with TRBJ2-5; 10 nucleotides align to TRBD1. Trimming took 2 bases from V and 5 from J; bases not matched to a gene: 2. The CDR3 length is 13 residues. Germline lookup yields CDR1 GTSNPN and CDR2 SVGIG (reference sequence). This CDR3 reads CAWSTGQGETQYF. The CDR3 nucleotides read TGTGCCTGGAGTACGGGACAGGGGGAGACCCAGTACTTC.

There are a few counts of this clonotype. V gene TRBV27 combines with J gene TRBJ1-3; possibly TRBD1 for D (5 bases). V lost 3 bases to trimming and J lost 2 bases, with 8 bases between them. Germline values: CDR1 MNHEY, CDR2 SMNVEV (reference sequence). CDR3 length: 14 residues. The DNA for the CDR3 is TGTGCCAGCAGTTTGGCAGGGACTGGAAACACCATATATTTT. Encoded protein: CASSLAGTGNTIYF.

This clonotype was detected a few times. The chain couples TRBV7-3 to TRBJ1-1, with D possibly matching TRBD1 (5 bases). CDR3 length: 16 residues. The germline CDR1 and CDR2 sequences are SGHTA and FQGTGA. V gave up 1 base and J gave up 1 base, with 13 bases separating them. CDR3 sequence reads: CASSLRPGTGNTEAFF. CDR3 nucleotides: TGTGCCAGCAGCTTAAGGCCCGGGACTGGGAACACTGAAGCTTTCTTT.

The chain is built from TRBV11-1 and TRBJ2-6; possibly TRBD1 for D (5 bases). This CDR3 comprises 14 residues. The ends were cut back, 6 bases at V and 2 bases at J, with 8 bases in the middle. Germline V gives CDR1 SGHAT, CDR2 FQDESV (reference sequence). The CDR3 reads CASRPGTGANVLTF. CDR3 bases: TGTGCCAGCAGGCCAGGGACTGGGGCCAACGTCCTGACTTTC.